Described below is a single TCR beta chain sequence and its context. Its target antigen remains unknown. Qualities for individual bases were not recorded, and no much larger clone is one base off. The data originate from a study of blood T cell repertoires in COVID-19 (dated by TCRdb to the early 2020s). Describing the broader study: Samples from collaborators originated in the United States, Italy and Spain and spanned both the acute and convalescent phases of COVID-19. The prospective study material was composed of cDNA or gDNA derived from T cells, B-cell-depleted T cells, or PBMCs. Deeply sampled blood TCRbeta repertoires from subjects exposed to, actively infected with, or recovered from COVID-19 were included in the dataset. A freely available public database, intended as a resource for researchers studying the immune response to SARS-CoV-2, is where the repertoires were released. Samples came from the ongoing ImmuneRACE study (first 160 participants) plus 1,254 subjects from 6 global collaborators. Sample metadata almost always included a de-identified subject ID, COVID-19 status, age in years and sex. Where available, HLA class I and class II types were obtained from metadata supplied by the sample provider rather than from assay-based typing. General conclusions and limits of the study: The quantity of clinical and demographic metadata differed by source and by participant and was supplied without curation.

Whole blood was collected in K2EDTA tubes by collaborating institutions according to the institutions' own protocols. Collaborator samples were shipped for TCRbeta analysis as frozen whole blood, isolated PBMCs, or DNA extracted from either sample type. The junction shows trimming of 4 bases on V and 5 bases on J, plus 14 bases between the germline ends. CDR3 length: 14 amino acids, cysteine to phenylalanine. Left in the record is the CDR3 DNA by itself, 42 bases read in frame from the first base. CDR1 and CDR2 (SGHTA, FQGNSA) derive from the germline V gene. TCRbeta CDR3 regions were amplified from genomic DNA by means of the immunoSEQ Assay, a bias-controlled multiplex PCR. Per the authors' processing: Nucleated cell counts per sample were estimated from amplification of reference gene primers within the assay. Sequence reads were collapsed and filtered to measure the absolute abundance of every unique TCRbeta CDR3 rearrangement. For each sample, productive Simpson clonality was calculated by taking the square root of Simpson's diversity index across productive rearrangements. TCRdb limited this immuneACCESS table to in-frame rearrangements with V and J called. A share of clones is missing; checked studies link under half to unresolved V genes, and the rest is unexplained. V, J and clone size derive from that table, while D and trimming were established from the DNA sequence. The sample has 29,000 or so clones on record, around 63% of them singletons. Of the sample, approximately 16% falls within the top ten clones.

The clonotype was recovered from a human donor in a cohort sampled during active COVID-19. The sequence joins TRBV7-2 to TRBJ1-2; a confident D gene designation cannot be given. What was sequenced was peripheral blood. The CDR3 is CASSSPDGRYGYTF. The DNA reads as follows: TGTGCCAGCAGCTCCCCAGACGGGAGATATGGCTACACCTTC.